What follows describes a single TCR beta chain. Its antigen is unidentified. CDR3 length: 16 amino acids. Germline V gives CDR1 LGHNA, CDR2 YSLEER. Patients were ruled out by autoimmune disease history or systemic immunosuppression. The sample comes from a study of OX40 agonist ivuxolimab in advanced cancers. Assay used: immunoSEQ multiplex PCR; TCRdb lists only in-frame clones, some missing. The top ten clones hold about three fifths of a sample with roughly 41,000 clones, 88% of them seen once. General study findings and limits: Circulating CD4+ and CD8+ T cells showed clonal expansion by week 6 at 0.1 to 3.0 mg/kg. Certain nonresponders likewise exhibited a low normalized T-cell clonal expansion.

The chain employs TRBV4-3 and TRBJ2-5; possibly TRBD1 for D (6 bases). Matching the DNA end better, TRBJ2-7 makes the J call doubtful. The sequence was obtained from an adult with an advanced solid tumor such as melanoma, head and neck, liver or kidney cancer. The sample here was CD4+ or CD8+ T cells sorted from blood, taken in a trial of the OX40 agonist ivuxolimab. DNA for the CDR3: TGCGCCAGCAGCCAAGAACTTCGAGGACAGCCCTACGAGCAGTACTTC. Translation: CASSQELRGQPYEQYF.